This TCR beta chain was identified during a study of cytomegalovirus exposure and HLA in healthy donors. Study in general: From HLA-typed donors, an early data release held tens of millions of unique TCRs.

Healthy people donating bone marrow made up the donors. The ends were cut back, 6 bases at V and 6 bases at J, with 18 bases in the middle. In germline, CDR1 is SGHNT, CDR2 YYREEE (reference sequence). This CDR3 is 14 amino acids long. Researchers ran the PCR with 60 Vbeta and 13 Jbeta primers. Clones were sequenced by immunoSEQ multiplex PCR, and TCRdb holds only the in-frame ones, with some missing. This table has roughly 110,000 clones, approximately 71% appearing once. The J gene is TRBJ1-2, the V gene TRBV5-4; D not certain. This TCR was sampled from a man in his forties or fifties in good health and CMV-seronegative. Sequencing input: PBMCs. The CDR3 reads CASTQEGAVDGYTF. CDR3 in DNA: TGTGCCAGCACCCAGGAGGGAGCAGTCGATGGCTACACCTTC.